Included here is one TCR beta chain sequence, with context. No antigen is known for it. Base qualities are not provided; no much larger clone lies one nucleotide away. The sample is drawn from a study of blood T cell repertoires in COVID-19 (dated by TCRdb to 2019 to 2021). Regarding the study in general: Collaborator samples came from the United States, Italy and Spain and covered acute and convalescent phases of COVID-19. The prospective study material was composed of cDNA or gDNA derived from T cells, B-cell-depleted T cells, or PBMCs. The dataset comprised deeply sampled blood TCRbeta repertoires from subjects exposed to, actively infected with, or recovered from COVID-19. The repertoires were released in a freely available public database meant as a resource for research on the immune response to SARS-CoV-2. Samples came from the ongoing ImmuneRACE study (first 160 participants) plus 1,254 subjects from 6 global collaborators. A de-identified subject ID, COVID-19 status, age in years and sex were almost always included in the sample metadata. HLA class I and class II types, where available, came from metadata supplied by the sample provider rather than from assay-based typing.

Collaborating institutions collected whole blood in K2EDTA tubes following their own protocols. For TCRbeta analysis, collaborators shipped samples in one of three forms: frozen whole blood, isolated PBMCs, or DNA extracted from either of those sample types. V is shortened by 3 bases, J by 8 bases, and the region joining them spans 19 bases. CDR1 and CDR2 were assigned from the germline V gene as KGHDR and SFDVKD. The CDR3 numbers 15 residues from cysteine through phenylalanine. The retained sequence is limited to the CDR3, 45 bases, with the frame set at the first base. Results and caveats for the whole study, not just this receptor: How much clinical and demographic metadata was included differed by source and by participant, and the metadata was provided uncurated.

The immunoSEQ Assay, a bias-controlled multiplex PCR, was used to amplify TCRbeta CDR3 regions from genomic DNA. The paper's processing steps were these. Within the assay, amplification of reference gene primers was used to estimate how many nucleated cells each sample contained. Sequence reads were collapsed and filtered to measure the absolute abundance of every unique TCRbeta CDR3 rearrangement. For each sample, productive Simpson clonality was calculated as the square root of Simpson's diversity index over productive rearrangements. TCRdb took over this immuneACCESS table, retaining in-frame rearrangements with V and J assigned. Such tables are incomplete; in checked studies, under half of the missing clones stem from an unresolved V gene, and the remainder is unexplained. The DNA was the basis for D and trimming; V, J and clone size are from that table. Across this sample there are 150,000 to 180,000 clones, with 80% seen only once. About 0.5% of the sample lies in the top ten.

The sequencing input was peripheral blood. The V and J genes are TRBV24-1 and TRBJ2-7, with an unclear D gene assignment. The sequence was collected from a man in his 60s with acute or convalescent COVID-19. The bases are TGTGCCACCAGTGATCTTCGCGTAGACCAGGCGAAGCAGTACTTC. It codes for CATSDLRVDQAKQYF.